These 25 T cell receptor beta chains originate from one sample sequenced in a study of shared clonotypes between healthy human individuals. Assay: immunoSEQ multiplex PCR; the TCRdb copy retains only in-frame clones and omits some. The sample lists approximately 480,000 clones, almost 80% seen once, with around 12% in the top ten. Sequencing input: PBMCs. Receptor source: a woman between 40 and 50 years old in good health. Some clones in this sample may be carry-over from other donors' samples.

The chain recombines TRBV2 with TRBJ1-6; 8 bases agree with TRBD1. The length of the CDR3 is 14 residues. V lost 5 bases and J lost 6; bases outside the gene matches: 3. The germline gives CDR1 SNHLY, CDR2 FYNNEI. This CDR3 reads CASSLQGANSPLHF. The CDR3 nucleotides are TGTGCCAGCAGTCTTCAGGGGGCTAATTCACCCCTCCACTTT.

V and J are TRBV5-1 and TRBJ2-1, with TRBD2 matching over 8 bases. Germline CDR1 reads SGHRS; CDR2 reads YFSETQ. The CDR3 has 16 amino acids. V gave up 5 bases and J gave up 2 bases; unmatched junction bases: 9. CDR3 bases: TGCGCCAGCAGATGGCGGGAGGCTACGACCTACAATGAGCAGTTCTTC. It is translated as CASRWREATTYNEQFF.

J is TRBJ2-7 and V is TRBV28; possibly TRBD2 for D (5 bases). Germline CDR1 MDHEN, CDR2 SYDVKM. The germline V and J ends were trimmed by 6 bases and 1 base, with 19 bases remaining between them. The CDR3 loop spans 16 amino acids. CDR3 amino acids: CASSPGGAEDSYEQYF. In DNA form, the CDR3 reads TGTGCCAGCAGCCCTGGTGGAGCGGAAGATTCCTACGAGCAGTACTTC. Together with reference TRBV28 and TRBJ2-7, the CDR3 gives the full variable domain: DVKVTQSSRYLVKRTGEKVFLECVQDMDHENMFWYRQDPGLGLRLIYFSYDVKMKEKGDIPEGYSVSREKKERFSLILESASTNQTSMYLCASSPGGAEDSYEQYFGPGTRLTVT.

Turning to this clone: Since the CDR3 does not end with the conserved phenylalanine or tryptophan, this likely comes from a read error. V and J are TRBV7-2 and TRBJ2-2; a weak D match, TRBD2 (6 bases). Germline V gene data show CDR1 as SGHTA and CDR2 as FQGNSA. Trimming shortened V by 6 bases and J by 5 bases, and 19 bases separated the two germline ends. The CDR3 is 16 residues long. CDR3 residues: CASSYRGSAGTGELFL. DNA of the CDR3: TGTGCCAGCAGTTATCGGGGCTCCGCGGGGACCGGGGAGCTGTTTTTG.

V gene TRBV11-3 combines with J gene TRBJ2-7; D might be TRBD1 (6 bases). Looked up from germline, CDR1 is SGHNT and CDR2 is YENEEA. The CDR3 covers 13 residues. The V and J ends lost 5 bases and 6 bases respectively, with 14 bases between them. CDR3 bases: TGTGCCAGCAGCCCGTCAGGGGTTACCGAGCAGTACTTC. This translates into CASSPSGVTEQYF.

The V and J genes are TRBV18 and TRBJ2-7; no reliable D call. CDR3 length: 14 amino acids. Germline V gene sequence: CDR1 KGHSH, CDR2 LQKENI. Trimming took off 2 bases at V and 3 bases at J, with 11 bases between the two ends. The CDR3 spells CASSPDRTNYEQYF. CDR3 in DNA: TGTGCCAGCTCACCAGACCGGACCAACTACGAGCAGTACTTC.

The genes are TRBV4-2 and TRBJ2-2; 14 nucleotides align to TRBD2. The V gene's germline CDR1 is LGHNA and CDR2 YNFKEQ. The CDR3 totals 16 residues. V lost 4 bases to trimming and J lost 5 bases; unmatched junction nucleotides: 3. The CDR3 nucleotides are TGTGCCAGCAGCCTGACTAGCGGGAGGGGGACCGGGGAGCTGTTTTTT. As protein: CASSLTSGRGTGELFF.

This clone was detected many times. The same CDR3 also results from other DNA sequences found in this sample. CDR3 nucleotides: TGTGCCAGCAGCCTGGACAGGGAGGTATGCACCTTC. It specifies CASSLDREVCTF. This chain uses TRBV4-2 with TRBJ1-2; 8 bases are a match to TRBD1. Looked up from germline, CDR1 is LGHNA and CDR2 is YNFKEQ. There are 12 residues in the CDR3. The J segment lost 13 bases and the V segment lost 4 bases, leaving 8 bases of the junction unmatched.

This sequence joins TRBV28 and TRBJ2-7; the D gene is possibly TRBD2 (5 bases). V dropped 5 bases and J dropped 2 bases, with 13 bases sitting between them. CDR1 and CDR2 from the germline V gene are MDHEN and SYDVKM. This CDR3 is built from 14 residues. The CDR3 nucleotides read TGTGCCAGCAGTCCCCCCGGGGAAACCTACGAGCAGTACTTC. This gives the protein CASSPPGETYEQYF.

V usage is TRBV6-5 and J usage is TRBJ2-7; no firm D call. Trimming stripped 5 bases from V and 2 bases from J, with 10 bases between. Germline V gene lookup returns CDR1 MNHEY and CDR2 SVGAGI. The CDR3 consists of 13 residues. CDR3 region: CASSPSWAYEQYF. CDR3 sequence (DNA): TGTGCCAGCAGTCCCTCGTGGGCCTACGAGCAGTACTTC.

CDR3 nucleotides: TGTGCCAGCAGCCCGACGACAGGGGACAGAGTGGGAGAAAAACTGTTTTTT. Protein sequence: CASSPTTGDRVGEKLFF. This chain uses TRBV5-4 with TRBJ1-4; 8 positions agree with TRBD1. Germline-derived CDR1 and CDR2 are SGHNT and YYREEE (reference sequence). The trim removed 4 bases at V and 8 bases at J, leaving 16 bases unmatched. CDR3 length equals 17 residues.

V is TRBV28 and J is TRBJ2-1, with TRBD1 matching over 7 bases. This CDR3 region has 15 residues. CDR1 and CDR2 from the germline V gene are MDHEN and SYDVKM. With 8 bases clipped from V and 1 base from J, the junction kept 8 bases outside the gene matches. The CDR3 region has the DNA TGTGCCAGCCTTTTAGGGGGCGGTTCCTACAATGAGCAGTTCTTC. Translated, it gives CASLLGGGSYNEQFF.

V gene TRBV25-1 combines with J gene TRBJ1-4; D unclear. This CDR3 has 15 residues. V was shortened by 4 bases and J by 5 bases, with 14 bases between the two germline ends. CDR1 MGHDK and CDR2 SYGVNS come from the germline V gene. CDR3 bases: TGTGCCAGCAGTGTATACGGAGTTACGAATGAAAAACTGTTTTTT. Translating it yields CASSVYGVTNEKLFF.

The V gene is TRBV13, the J gene TRBJ1-2, with a possible D match to TRBD1 (6 bases). Germline loops: CDR1 PRHDT, CDR2 FYEKMQ (reference sequence). The ends were cut back, 6 bases at V and 5 bases at J, with 13 bases in the middle. The length of the CDR3 is 13 residues. The CDR3 loop is CASRATGFYGYTF. CDR3 coding DNA: TGTGCCAGCAGAGCCACAGGGTTTTATGGCTACACCTTC.

CDR3 sequence: CASSLGPLASGELFF. In DNA, the CDR3 is TGTGCCAGCAGTTTGGGGCCACTAGCTTCCGGGGAGCTGTTTTTT. V gene TRBV28 combines with J gene TRBJ2-2; the D gene is possibly TRBD2 (6 bases). The CDR3 is 15 amino acids. The V end was cut by 3 bases, the J end by 6 bases, with 14 bases between. CDR1 is MDHEN, CDR2 SYDVKM, per germline.

The V and J genes are TRBV19 and TRBJ1-5; D ambiguous. Germline lookup yields CDR1 LNHDA and CDR2 SQIVND (reference sequence). The length of the CDR3 is 15 residues. Deletions cut 3 bases from V and 0 bases from J, with 9 bases between. CDR3 coding DNA: TGTGCCAGTAGTATGGTGGCGGATAGCAATCAGCCCCAGCATTTT. This encodes CASSMVADSNQPQHF. The whole variable domain, filled in from reference TRBV19 and TRBJ1-5, reads DGGITQSPKYLFRKEGQNVTLSCEQNLNHDAMYWYRQDPGQGLRLIYYSQIVNDFQKGDIAEGYSVSREKKESFPLTVTSAQKNPTAFYLCASSMVADSNQPQHFGDGTRLSIL.

This rearrangement joins TRBV5-1 to TRBJ1-5; D uncertain. The germline gives CDR1 SGHRS, CDR2 YFSETQ. This CDR3 contains 15 residues. Between the trimmed V and J ends, which lost 0 bases and 3 bases, there was a span of 10 bases. The CDR3, as DNA: TGCGCCAGCAGCTTGGACGTGGGTTTCAATCAGCCCCAGCATTTT. The encoded protein is CASSLDVGFNQPQHF.

The chain combines TRBV7-9 with TRBJ1-1, with D possibly being TRBD1 (5 bases). CDR3 length: 15 residues. V was pared by 4 bases and J by 3 bases, with 15 bases between. The germline V gene has CDR1 SEHNR and CDR2 FQNEAQ (reference sequence). The chain's CDR3 is CASSWRRGADTEAFF. CDR3 in DNA: TGTGCCAGCAGCTGGCGGAGGGGCGCGGACACTGAAGCTTTCTTT.

The chain has TRBV5-1 and TRBJ1-2, with D perhaps TRBD1 (6 bases). Trimming took 2 bases from V and 4 from J, leaving 12 bases between them. Looked up from germline, CDR1 is SGHRS and CDR2 is YFSETQ. The CDR3 is 14 residues long. For the CDR3, the DNA is TGCGCCAGCAGCTTCGAGGGCAGGGGCTATGGCTACACCTTC. This encodes CASSFEGRGYGYTF.

V usage is TRBV11-3 and J usage is TRBJ2-5, with 7 bases fitting TRBD2. V lost 1 base and J lost 5; bases outside the gene matches: 4. The germline V gene encodes CDR1 SGHNT and CDR2 YENEEA. The CDR3 loop spans 14 amino acids. The chain's CDR3 is CASSLAGGGETQYF. Here the CDR3 DNA reads TGTGCCAGCAGCTTAGCGGGAGGCGGGGAGACCCAGTACTTC.

The V and J genes are TRBV10-3 and TRBJ1-5, with D possibly TRBD1 on 6 matching bases. V was clipped by 7 bases and J by 5 bases, with 15 bases between them. CDR1 and CDR2 (germline): ENHRY, SYGVKD. The CDR3 runs 14 residues. The CDR3 bases are TGTGCCATCAACGAGGGGGGGGTTGATCAGCCCCAGCATTTT. Translation gives CAINEGGVDQPQHF.

About this clone itself: This sample includes further DNA sequences coding for the same CDR3. The chain carries TRBV7-2 and TRBJ2-7, with TRBD2 matching over 7 bases. Germline V gene sequence: CDR1 SGHTA, CDR2 FQGNSA. The CDR3 is 15 residues long. V was pared by 1 base and J by 1 base, with 4 bases of the junction left unmatched. This chain's CDR3 is CASSLGSGRSYEQYF. In DNA form, the CDR3 reads TGTGCCAGCAGCTTAGGTAGCGGGCGATCCTACGAGCAGTACTTC.

V gene TRBV25-1 combines with J gene TRBJ2-2; D ambiguous. Trimming stripped 2 bases from V and 5 bases from J, with 3 bases between. The CDR3 is made up of 12 amino acids. In germline, CDR1 is MGHDK, CDR2 SYGVNS. For the CDR3, the DNA is TGTGCCAGCAGTGAACAGACCGGGGAGCTGTTTTTT. Translation: CASSEQTGELFF.

The chain links TRBV5-1 to TRBJ2-7; D call uncertain. Germline values: CDR1 SGHRS, CDR2 YFSETQ. The CDR3 totals 14 residues. Trimming pared 0 bases from V and 1 base from J, leaving 8 bases between. CDR3 nucleotide sequence: TGCGCCAGCAGCTTGGAGGCACCTTCCTACGAGCAGTACTTC. Translating it yields CASSLEAPSYEQYF.

This clone showed up just once. The chain is built from TRBV5-4 and TRBJ1-3, with 7 bases matching TRBD1. The V gene end was trimmed by 4 bases and the J gene end by 3 bases; junction bases not matched to a gene: 1. Germline V gene data show CDR1 as SGHNT and CDR2 as YYREEE (reference sequence). The CDR3 is 13 residues long. The CDR3 reads CASSDRVGNTIYF. CDR3 DNA sequence: TGTGCCAGCAGCGACAGGGTTGGAAACACCATATATTTT.